A selection of T cell receptor beta chains follows, all from one sample in a study of OX40 agonist ivuxolimab in advanced cancers. Data came from immunoSEQ multiplex PCR; TCRdb stores just in-frame clones and leaves some out. The sample holds roughly 45,000 clones, about 85% seen once. The sample consisted of CD4+ or CD8+ T cells sorted from blood, taken in a trial of the OX40 agonist ivuxolimab. Receptors were obtained from an adult with an advanced solid tumor such as melanoma, head and neck, liver or kidney cancer. The CDR3 runs from the conserved cysteine through the conserved F or W. The order of the fields is CDR3 protein, CDR3 DNA, J gene, D gene, V gene, clone size. A D gene is named only where the DNA matches it firmly. Expanded clones are given a class, and other clones once, few, many or no size at all.

CDR3aa: CASTLTGEGMNTEAFF
CDR3nt: TGTGCCAGTACCTTGACAGGGGAGGGAATGAACACTGAAGCTTTCTTT
j_gene: TRBJ1-1
d_gene: TRBD1
v_gene: TRBV19
abundance: once

CDR3aa: CASSVGLAAGEETQYF
CDR3nt: TGTGCCAGCAGCGTAGGCTTAGCGGCAGGGGAAGAGACCCAGTACTTC
j_gene: TRBJ2-5
d_gene: .
v_gene: TRBV9
abundance: once

CDR3aa: CASSFRTSGGANTGELFF
CDR3nt: TGCGCCAGCAGCTTTAGGACTAGCGGGGGTGCAAACACCGGGGAGCTGTTTTTT
j_gene: TRBJ2-2
d_gene: TRBD2
v_gene: TRBV5-1
abundance: .

CDR3aa: CASSHTGQEAPNTEAFF
CDR3nt: TGTGCCAGCAGCCATACGGGACAGGAGGCCCCGAACACTGAAGCTTTCTTT
j_gene: TRBJ1-1
d_gene: TRBD1
v_gene: TRBV16
abundance: .

CDR3aa: CASSYSGGKGDTQYF
CDR3nt: TGTGCCAGCAGCTACAGCGGGGGCAAAGGGGATACGCAGTATTTT
j_gene: TRBJ2-3
d_gene: TRBD2
v_gene: TRBV7-9
abundance: .

CDR3aa: CASSADNEQFF
CDR3nt: TGTGCCAGCAGCGCGGACAATGAGCAGTTCTTC
j_gene: TRBJ2-1
d_gene: .
v_gene: TRBV9
abundance: .

CDR3aa: CASSPSLGSGNTIYF
CDR3nt: TGTGCCAGCAGCCCGAGCTTGGGTTCTGGAAACACCATATATTTT
j_gene: TRBJ1-3
d_gene: .
v_gene: TRBV4-2
abundance: once

CDR3aa: CASSSSGGAVKDTQYF
CDR3nt: TGTGCCAGCAGCAGTAGCGGGGGGGCGGTAAAAGATACGCAGTATTTT
j_gene: TRBJ2-3
d_gene: TRBD2
v_gene: TRBV7-8
abundance: few

CDR3aa: CASRGGSNTGELFF
CDR3nt: TGTGCCAGCCGAGGCGGGTCGAACACCGGGGAGCTGTTTTTT
j_gene: TRBJ2-2
d_gene: .
v_gene: TRBV7-8
abundance: .

CDR3aa: CASNPLLVNTEAFF
CDR3nt: TGTGCCAGCAATCCCCTCTTGGTGAACACTGAAGCTTTCTTT
j_gene: TRBJ1-1
d_gene: .
v_gene: TRBV28
abundance: .

CDR3aa: CASSYTGFNTGELFF
CDR3nt: TGTGCCAGCAGTTATACAGGGTTTAACACCGGGGAGCTGTTTTTT
j_gene: TRBJ2-2
d_gene: .
v_gene: TRBV28
abundance: few

CDR3aa: CASSYSGQGADTQYF
CDR3nt: TGTGCCAGCAGTTACTCGGGACAGGGGGCAGATACGCAGTATTTT
j_gene: TRBJ2-3
d_gene: TRBD1
v_gene: TRBV6-5
abundance: few

CDR3aa: CASSPAGQGYNEQFF
CDR3nt: TGTGCCAGCAGTCCCGCGGGACAGGGGTACAATGAGCAGTTCTTC
j_gene: TRBJ2-1
d_gene: TRBD1
v_gene: TRBV6-5
abundance: few